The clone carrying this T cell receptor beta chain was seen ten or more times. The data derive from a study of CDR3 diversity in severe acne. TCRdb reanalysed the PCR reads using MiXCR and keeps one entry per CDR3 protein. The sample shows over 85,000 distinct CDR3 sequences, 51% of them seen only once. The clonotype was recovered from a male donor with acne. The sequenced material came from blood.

This chain's CDR3 is CASSHGGIRYEQYF. The CDR3 DNA reads TGTGCCAGCAGCCATGGCGGGATCCGCTACGAGCAGTACTTC. The gene calls are TRBV7-9 and TRBJ2-7; perhaps TRBD2 as D (6 bases). This CDR3 has 14 amino acids. Germline V gives CDR1 SEHNR, CDR2 FQNEAQ (reference sequence). The ends were cut back, 5 bases at V and 3 bases at J, with 14 bases in the middle.